This T cell receptor (beta chain) was observed in a study of CD8 T cells in Susac syndrome. Overall study results and limits: The number of individuals included in the study's TCR sequencing and HLA analysis was acknowledged as relatively small.

An amount of RNA that ranged from roughly 0.45 to 1 ug was reverse transcribed with random hexamers. A single record per CDR3 protein comes from TCRdb applying MiXCR to the immunoSEQ multiplex PCR reads. Found here are about 130,000 distinct CDR3 sequences, about 95% of them singletons; the top ten hold more than 0.075%. About this clonotype itself: What it recognizes is unknown.

TCR beta sequencing covered blood CD8+ and CD4+ T cells. Bulk CD8+ and CD4+ cells came from magnetic negative isolation; CD8+ TEMRA by FACS. The TCR comes from a human donor in good health. Material: CD4+ T cells from PBMCs.

The CDR3 DNA follows: TGTGCCAGCTCACCACCGAGCGGGTCGAACACTGAAGCTTTCTTT. Translation: CASSPPSGSNTEAFF. The rearrangement uses TRBV18 and TRBJ1-1; no reliable D call. The CDR3 spans 15 residues. V was shortened by 0 bases and J by 1 base, with 9 bases between the two germline ends. Per germline, CDR1 KGHSH and CDR2 LQKENI.